The clone carrying this TCR beta chain was recorded only once. The sample comes from a study of blood T cell repertoires in COVID-19. Study summary: The United States, Italy and Spain were the sources of the acute and convalescent COVID-19 samples.

Enrolment of Seattle patients took place during active infection, and they were followed longitudinally. As handled by the study authors: Estimates of nucleated cell counts were drawn from the amplification of reference gene primers. Sequenced by immunoSEQ multiplex PCR; TCRdb stores in-frame clones only, minus some. Clone size and the V and J calls come from that table; the DNA yielded D and trimming. The repertoire has over 150,000 clones, roughly four fifths of them found once; the top ten carry 9.5% to 15%. The TCR originated in a woman of 80 years or more with COVID-19, enrolled during active disease. Sequenced: peripheral blood.

The CDR3 sequence is CASSAPPAGGKYEQYF. As DNA, the CDR3 is TGTGCCAGCAGCGCCCCCCCCGCGGGGGGTAAGTACGAGCAGTACTTC. The chain joins TRBV11-3 to TRBJ2-7, with TRBD2 identical over 8 bases. The J segment lost 4 bases and the V segment lost 5 bases, leaving 13 bases of the junction unmatched. Germline V gene sequence: CDR1 SGHNT, CDR2 YENEEA. The CDR3 contains 16 residues. The full variable domain, in which reference TRBV11-3 and TRBJ2-7 provide the parts outside the CDR3, is EAGVVQSPRYKIIEKKQPVAFWCNPISGHNTLYWYLQNLGQGPELLIRYENEEAVDDSQLPKDRFSAERLKGVDSTLKIQPAELGDSAVYLCASSAPPAGGKYEQYFGPGTRLTVT.